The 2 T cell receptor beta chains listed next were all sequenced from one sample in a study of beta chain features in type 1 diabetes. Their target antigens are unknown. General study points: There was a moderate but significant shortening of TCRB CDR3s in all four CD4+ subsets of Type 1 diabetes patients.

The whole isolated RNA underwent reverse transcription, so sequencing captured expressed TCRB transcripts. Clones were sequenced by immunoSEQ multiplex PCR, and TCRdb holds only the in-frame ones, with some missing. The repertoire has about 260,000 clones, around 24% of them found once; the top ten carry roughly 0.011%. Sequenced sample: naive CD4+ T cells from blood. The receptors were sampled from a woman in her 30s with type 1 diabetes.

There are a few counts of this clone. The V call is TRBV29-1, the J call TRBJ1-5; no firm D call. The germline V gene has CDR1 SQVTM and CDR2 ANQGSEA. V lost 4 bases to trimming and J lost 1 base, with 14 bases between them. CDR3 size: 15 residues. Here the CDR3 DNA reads TGCAGCGTTGTTCTGGGCGGGGTAAGCAATCAGCCCCAGCATTTT. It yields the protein CSVVLGGVSNQPQHF. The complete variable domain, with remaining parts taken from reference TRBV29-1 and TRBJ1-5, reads SAVISQKPSRDICQRGTSLTIQCQVDSQVTMMFWYRQQPGQSLTLIATANQGSEATYESGFVIDKFPISRPNLTFSTLTVSNMSPEDSSIYLCSVVLGGVSNQPQHFGDGTRLSIL.

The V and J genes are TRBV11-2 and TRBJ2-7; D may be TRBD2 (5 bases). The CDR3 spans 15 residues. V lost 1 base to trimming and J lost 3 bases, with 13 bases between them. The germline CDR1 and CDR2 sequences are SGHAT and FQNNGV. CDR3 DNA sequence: TGTGCCAGCAGCTTAGTTATAGCGACGCACTACGAGCAGTACTTC. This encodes CASSLVIATHYEQYF.